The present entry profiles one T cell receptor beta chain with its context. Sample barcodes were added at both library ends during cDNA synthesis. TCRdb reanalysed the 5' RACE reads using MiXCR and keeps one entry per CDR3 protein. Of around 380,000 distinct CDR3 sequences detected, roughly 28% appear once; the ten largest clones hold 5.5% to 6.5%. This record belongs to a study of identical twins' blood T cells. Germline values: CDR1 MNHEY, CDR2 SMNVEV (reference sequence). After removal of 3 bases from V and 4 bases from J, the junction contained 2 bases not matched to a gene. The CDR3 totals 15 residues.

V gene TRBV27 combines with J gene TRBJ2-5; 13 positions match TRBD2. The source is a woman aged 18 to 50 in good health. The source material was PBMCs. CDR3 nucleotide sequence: TGTGCCAGCAGTTTGGGACTAGCGGGAACAGAGACCCAGTACTTC. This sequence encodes CASSLGLAGTETQYF.